The 22 T cell receptor beta chains given below trace back to one sample, sequenced in a study of CD8 T cells in Susac syndrome. Reverse transcription of roughly 0.45 to 1 ug RNA used random hexamers. TCRdb independently ran MiXCR on the immunoSEQ multiplex PCR reads; one entry per CDR3 protein. The data hold almost 450,000 distinct CDR3 sequences, with 75% to 90% observed a single time. Sequenced sample: CD8+ T cells from PBMCs. These receptors originate from a human donor with multiple sclerosis.

The chain carries TRBV29-1 and TRBJ2-5, with TRBD2 matching over 8 bases. CDR1 and CDR2 (germline): SQVTM, ANQGSEA. The CDR3 extends over 13 amino acids. J lost 6 bases, V lost 7 bases, and 10 bases had no gene match. CDR3 sequence: CSERAGDRQTQYF. The CDR3 coding sequence is TGCAGCGAGCGAGCGGGGGACCGCCAGACCCAGTACTTC. Variable domain in full (rest from reference TRBV29-1 and TRBJ2-5): SAVISQKPSRDICQRGTSLTIQCQVDSQVTMMFWYRQQPGQSLTLIATANQGSEATYESGFVIDKFPISRPNLTFSTLTVSNMSPEDSSIYLCSERAGDRQTQYFGPGTRLLVL.

This sequence joins TRBV7-8 and TRBJ1-3, with D tentatively TRBD1 (5 bases). CDR3 length: 16 amino acids. Per germline, CDR1 SGHVS and CDR2 FQNEAQ. With 2 bases removed from V and 0 bases from J, the gap between germline ends came to 11 bases. CDR3 residues: CASSLLRGPSGNTIYF. The DNA for the CDR3 is TGTGCCAGCAGCTTACTGAGGGGTCCCTCTGGAAACACCATATATTTT.

The chain combines TRBV2 with TRBJ1-2; no definite D call. This CDR3 comprises 14 residues. CDR1 is SNHLY, CDR2 FYNNEI, per germline. The ends were cut back, 4 bases at V and 0 bases at J, with 9 bases in the middle. In DNA, the CDR3 is TGTGCCAGCAGTGGGGTCGCAACTAACTATGGCTACACCTTC. This codes for CASSGVATNYGYTF.

J is TRBJ1-1 and V is TRBV9; a possible D gene is TRBD1 (5 bases). V was trimmed by 0 bases and J by 1 base, leaving 10 bases between them. CDR1 and CDR2 from the germline V gene are SGDLS and YYNGEE. The length of the CDR3 is 15 residues. The CDR3 protein is CASSVAGEWNTEAFF. The CDR3 DNA follows: TGTGCCAGCAGCGTAGCGGGGGAGTGGAACACTGAAGCTTTCTTT.

This clonotype occurred a few times. The chain combines TRBV27 with TRBJ2-2; D is possibly TRBD2 (7 bases). The CDR3 consists of 14 residues. Germline V gene lookup returns CDR1 MNHEY and CDR2 SMNVEV (reference sequence). V dropped 8 bases and J dropped 0 bases, with 10 bases sitting between them. CDR3 nucleotide sequence: TGTGCCAGCGGGGGGGCCGCGAACACCGGGGAGCTGTTTTTT. Amino acids: CASGGAANTGELFF.

The chain links TRBV6-2 or TRBV6-3 to TRBJ2-7; D is perhaps TRBD1 or TRBD2 (6 bases each). V was cut by 4 bases and J by 4 bases, with 14 bases left in between. The CDR3 has 14 amino acids. Germline CDR1 is MNHEY and CDR2 is SVGEGT. The CDR3 sequence: CASSWNGGSYEQYF. In DNA form, the CDR3 reads TGTGCCAGCAGTTGGAACGGGGGCAGTTACGAGCAGTACTTC.

The J gene is TRBJ2-7, the V gene TRBV6-5, with 11 nucleotides matching TRBD2. The germline V gene has CDR1 MNHEY and CDR2 SVGAGI. This CDR3 contains 13 residues. V trimming: 6 bases; J trimming: 6 bases; junction bases outside the gene matches: 4. The CDR3 DNA follows: TGTGCCAGCAGGCCGGGACTAGCGGTCGAGCAGTACTTC. It yields the protein CASRPGLAVEQYF.

V is TRBV18 and J is TRBJ2-5; possibly TRBD2 for D (6 bases). Germline CDR1 is KGHSH and CDR2 is LQKENI. This CDR3 region has 15 residues. V shed 3 bases and J shed 4 bases, with 15 bases lying between them. The DNA for the CDR3 is TGTGCCAGCTCACCCCTCGGGAGTTCGGGAGAGACCCAGTACTTC. Translated: CASSPLGSSGETQYF.

The chain has TRBV3-1 and TRBJ2-5; D might be TRBD2 (5 bases). The CDR3 length is 15 residues. Germline assignment: CDR1 LGHDT and CDR2 YNNKEL (reference sequence). V dropped 0 bases and J dropped 7 bases, with 15 bases sitting between them. CDR3 nucleotides: TGTGCCAGCAGCCAAGATCTCGGAGGCCCATGGACCCAGTACTTC. Translating it yields CASSQDLGGPWTQYF.

The V call is TRBV30, the J call TRBJ2-7, with D unclear. The germline V gene encodes CDR1 GTSNPN and CDR2 SVGIG (reference sequence). This CDR3 spans 12 amino acids. V lost 4 bases to trimming and J lost 3 bases, with 10 bases between them. The CDR3 is CAWNAQNYEQYF. The CDR3 bases are TGTGCCTGGAATGCACAGAACTACGAGCAGTACTTC.

This chain links TRBV7-3 with TRBJ2-7; D may correspond to TRBD1 or TRBD2 (5 bases each). The germline gives CDR1 SGHTA, CDR2 FQGTGA. V lost 5 bases to trimming and J lost 7 bases, with 15 bases between them. This CDR3 region has 13 residues. CDR3: CASSPEAWGEQYF. The CDR3, as DNA: TGTGCCAGCAGCCCCGAGGCCTGGGGGGAGCAGTACTTC.

This rearrangement joins TRBV4-1 to TRBJ2-7; D possibly corresponds to TRBD1 (5 bases). Trimming took off 0 bases at V and 3 bases at J, with 9 bases between the two ends. The CDR3 has 14 amino acids. Germline values: CDR1 MGHRA, CDR2 YSYEKL. The CDR3 coding sequence is TGCGCCAGCAGCCAAGATTCGACAGTCTACGAGCAGTACTTC. Its protein product is CASSQDSTVYEQYF.

The chain uses TRBV25-1 and TRBJ2-6, with D perhaps being TRBD1 or TRBD2 (5 bases each). V lost 8 bases and J lost 4, with 12 bases in between. The CDR3 consists of 14 residues. The germline V gene encodes CDR1 MGHDK and CDR2 SYGVNS. For the CDR3, the DNA is TGTGCCAGCGAAGGGGAGATCGGGGCCAACGTCCTGACTTTC. The encoded protein is CASEGEIGANVLTF. Supplemented by reference TRBV25-1 and TRBJ2-6, the full variable domain reads EADIYQTPRYLVIGTGKKITLECSQTMGHDKMYWYQQDPGMELHLIHYSYGVNSTEKGDLSSESTVSRIRTEHFPLTLESARPSHTSQYLCASEGEIGANVLTFGAGSRLTVL.

V usage is TRBV7-9 and J usage is TRBJ2-7; weak D call: TRBD1 (5 bases). Trimming left V 1 base short and J 5 bases short, with 6 bases between. Germline CDR1 reads SEHNR; CDR2 reads FQNEAQ (reference sequence). The CDR3 spans 12 residues. The CDR3 reads CASSLGRDEQYF. In DNA, the CDR3 is TGTGCCAGCAGCTTAGGCAGGGACGAGCAGTACTTC. The full variable domain, in which reference TRBV7-9 and TRBJ2-7 provide the parts outside the CDR3, is DTGVSQNPRHKITKRGQNVTFRCDPISEHNRLYWYRQTLGQGPEFLTYFQNEAQLEKSRLLSDRFSAERPKGSFSTLEIQRTEQGDSAMYLCASSLGRDEQYFGPGTRLTVT.

The chain combines TRBV3-1 with TRBJ2-2; possibly TRBD1 or TRBD2 for D (5 bases each). V shed 4 bases and J shed 5 bases, with 11 bases lying between them. Per the germline V gene, CDR1 is LGHDT and CDR2 is YNNKEL (reference sequence). The CDR3 spans 14 residues. The CDR3 reads CASSLRDGTGELFF. In DNA form, the CDR3 reads TGTGCCAGCAGCCTCCGGGACGGTACCGGGGAGCTGTTTTTT.

This clonotype appeared a single time. This chain's CDR3 is CASSLRETNTEAFF. As DNA, the CDR3 is TGCGCCAGCAGCTTACGGGAGACAAACACTGAAGCTTTCTTT. This chain joins TRBV5-1 and TRBJ1-1; D remains unclear. CDR3 length: 14 amino acids. V lost 2 bases to trimming and J lost 2 bases, with 10 bases between them. Germline loops: CDR1 SGHRS, CDR2 YFSETQ.

The genes are TRBV4-1 and TRBJ2-3; D is possibly TRBD1 (5 bases). The CDR3 extends over 16 amino acids. Germline V CDR1 and CDR2: MGHRA, YSYEKL. Trimming removed 0 bases from V and 6 bases from J, with 16 bases in between. The CDR3 loop is CASSQEGDTYDDTQYF. DNA for the CDR3: TGCGCCAGCAGCCAAGAAGGGGATACCTACGACGATACGCAGTATTTT.

Turning to this clonotype: A read error may produce the germline difference seen at one junction end. The chain combines TRBV6-1 with TRBJ1-4, with D possibly TRBD1 on 5 matching bases. The CDR3 consists of 14 residues. Germline CDR1 reads MNHNS; CDR2 reads SASEGT. CDR3 DNA: TGTGCCAGCAGTGAAGGGGGGACGCTGCGAAAACCGTTTTTT. Protein product: CASSEGGTLRKPFF.

J is TRBJ1-2 and V is TRBV27, with D hard to call. The CDR3 contains 11 residues. Germline CDR1 and CDR2: MNHEY and SMNVEV (reference sequence). V was pared by 7 bases and J by 7 bases, with 10 bases between. CDR3 nucleotides: TGTGCCAGCATGGGTATAGGTGGCTACACCTTC. Its protein product is CASMGIGGYTF.

The V and J genes are TRBV3-1 and TRBJ2-7; D uncertain. This CDR3 has 13 residues. From germline, CDR1 is LGHDT and CDR2 YNNKEL (reference sequence). V lost 4 bases, J lost 6 bases, and 13 bases lay in between. The CDR3 protein is CASSRPEMSEQYF. For the CDR3, the DNA is TGTGCCAGCAGCCGCCCCGAGATGTCCGAGCAGTACTTC.

The chain combines TRBV6-1 with TRBJ1-1, with unresolved D. There are 15 residues in the CDR3. CDR1 and CDR2 from the germline V gene are MNHNS and SASEGT. Trimming removed 2 bases at V and 0 bases at J, with 10 bases between. The CDR3: CASSEPAGMNTEAFF. CDR3 in DNA: TGTGCCAGCAGTGAACCGGCGGGCATGAACACTGAAGCTTTCTTT.

The table lists this clonotype with a count of one. Here the CDR3 reads CATSGQGAFHEQYF. In DNA form, the CDR3 reads TGTGCCACCAGCGGACAGGGGGCCTTCCACGAGCAGTACTTC. This chain links TRBV15 with TRBJ2-7; TRBD1 matches 11 bases. V gave up 5 bases and J gave up 5 bases; unmatched junction bases: 5. The germline CDR1 and CDR2 sequences are LNHNV and YYDKDF (reference sequence). The CDR3 runs to 14 residues. Complete variable domain (other parts from reference TRBV15 and TRBJ2-7): DAMVIQNPRYQVTQFGKPVTLSCSQTLNHNVMYWYQQKSSQAPKLLFHYYDKDFNNEADTPDNFQSRRPNTSFCFLDIRSPGLGDTAMYLCATSGQGAFHEQYFGPGTRLTVT.